Listed below are T cell receptor beta chains from one sample, sequenced in a study of cytotoxic CD8 clonotypes in ibrutinib-treated CLL. Sequencing used immunoSEQ multiplex PCR; TCRdb keeps in-frame clones, though not all of them. The sample lists 250,000 to 350,000 clones, around 69% occurring once. The source was PBMCs, collected at disease progression, from a patient treated with ibrutinib. Source of these receptors: a human donor with chronic lymphocytic leukemia. Each CDR3 is given with its conserved first and last residue. D genes are given only for firm matches. Rows may omit the clone size; those that give it use once, few, many or a size class.

V: TRBV9; size: .; D: .; J: TRBJ2-1; length: 17; CDR3: CASSVGVSTNRGNEQFF; DNA: TGTGCCAGCAGCGTAGGAGTTAGCACAAACCGGGGGAATGAGCAGTTCTTC
V: TRBV11-2; size: .; D: .; J: TRBJ2-1; length: 16; CDR3: CASSTIYRGSYNEQFF; DNA: TGTGCCAGCAGCACGATTTACCGGGGCTCCTACAATGAGCAGTTCTTC
V: TRBV6-5; size: .; D: TRBD1; J: TRBJ2-6; length: 15; CDR3: CASSLQGSGANVLTF; DNA: TGTGCCAGCAGCCTACAGGGGTCTGGGGCCAACGTCCTGACTTTC
V: TRBV6-6; size: once; D: .; J: TRBJ2-1; length: 15; CDR3: CASSYSGQFHNEQFF; DNA: TGTGCCAGCAGTTACTCGGGACAATTCCACAATGAGCAGTTCTTC
V: TRBV25-1; size: .; D: TRBD1; J: TRBJ2-5; length: 15; CDR3: CASSEYGDREETQYF; DNA: TGTGCCAGCAGTGAATATGGTGACAGGGAAGAGACCCAGTACTTC
V: TRBV19; size: .; D: .; J: TRBJ1-6; length: 17; CDR3: CASSKEGRSSYNSPLHF; DNA: TGTGCCAGTAGTAAGGAGGGGAGGAGCTCCTATAATTCACCCCTCCACTTT
V: TRBV5-1; size: .; D: TRBD2; J: TRBJ2-7; length: 15; CDR3: CASSRPGGYGYEQYF; DNA: TGCGCCAGCAGTCGCCCGGGGGGGTATGGCTACGAGCAGTACTTC
V: TRBV19; size: .; D: TRBD1; J: TRBJ2-2; length: 16; CDR3: CASSPGRKTGTGELFF; DNA: TGTGCCAGCAGCCCAGGGCGAAAGACAGGGACCGGGGAGCTGTTTTTT
V: TRBV18; size: .; D: TRBD1; J: TRBJ2-3; length: 16; CDR3: CASSPPGTGVADTQYF; DNA: TGTGCCAGCTCACCTCCCGGGACAGGGGTGGCAGATACGCAGTATTTT
V: TRBV5-6; size: .; D: .; J: TRBJ2-1; length: 12; CDR3: CASSLWENEQFF; DNA: TGTGCCAGCAGCTTGTGGGAAAATGAGCAGTTCTTC
V: TRBV21-1; size: .; D: .; J: TRBJ2-7; length: 16; CDR3: CASSKEKLDLSYEQYF; DNA: TGTGCCAGCAGCAAAGAAAAATTAGACCTCTCCTACGAGCAGTACTTC
V: TRBV2; size: .; D: .; J: TRBJ2-5; length: 18; CDR3: CASSDYGTTDRRKETQYF; DNA: TGTGCCAGCAGTGATTATGGGACAACCGACAGGAGAAAAGAGACCCAGTACTTC
V: TRBV27; size: .; D: .; J: TRBJ1-5; length: 14; CDR3: CASSFSWSNQPQHF; DNA: TGTGCCAGCAGTTTCTCCTGGAGCAATCAGCCCCAGCATTTT
V: TRBV27; size: .; D: TRBD2; J: TRBJ2-3; length: 17; CDR3: CASSSGLAGSGPDTQYF; DNA: TGTGCCAGCAGTTCGGGACTAGCGGGATCTGGCCCAGATACGCAGTATTTT
V: TRBV4-1; size: .; D: .; J: TRBJ2-7; length: 13; CDR3: CASSQDSSFEQYF; DNA: TGCGCCAGCAGCCAAGATAGTAGCTTCGAGCAGTACTTC
V: TRBV5-1; size: .; D: .; J: TRBJ2-7; length: 15; CDR3: CASSLVAGISYEQYF; DNA: TGCGCCAGCAGCTTGGTGGCAGGGATATCCTACGAGCAGTACTTC
V: TRBV7-6; size: few; D: .; J: TRBJ1-6; length: 13; CDR3: CASSLRVDSPLHF; DNA: TGTGCCAGCAGCTTGAGGGTCGATTCACCCCTCCACTTT
V: TRBV18; size: .; D: TRBD2; J: TRBJ2-1; length: 15; CDR3: CASSLGLAPSNEQFF; DNA: TGTGCCAGCTCACTTGGACTAGCGCCTAGCAATGAGCAGTTCTTC
V: TRBV5-4; size: .; D: .; J: TRBJ1-2; length: 13; CDR3: CASSLGHVDGYTF; DNA: TGTGCCAGCAGCTTGGGGCACGTAGATGGCTACACCTTC
V: TRBV27; size: .; D: TRBD1; J: TRBJ1-2; length: 14; CDR3: CASSPGQGAYGYTF; DNA: TGTGCCAGCAGTCCGGGACAGGGGGCTTATGGCTACACCTTC
V: TRBV29-1; size: few; D: .; J: TRBJ2-3; length: 13; CDR3: CSVAGGSADTQYF; DNA: TGCAGCGTGGCCGGGGGCTCGGCAGATACGCAGTATTTT
V: TRBV7-8; size: .; D: .; J: TRBJ2-5; length: 14; CDR3: CASRSSGGKETQYF; DNA: TGTGCCAGCAGGTCCTCAGGCGGGAAAGAGACCCAGTACTTC
V: TRBV18; size: .; D: .; J: TRBJ2-7; length: 13; CDR3: CASSPTPNYEQYF; DNA: TGTGCCAGCTCACCAACGCCCAATTACGAGCAGTACTTC
V: TRBV11-2; size: .; D: .; J: TRBJ2-5; length: 14; CDR3: CASSRGLDQETQYF; DNA: TGTGCCAGCAGCCGGGGACTTGACCAAGAGACCCAGTACTTC
V: TRBV5-4; size: .; D: .; J: TRBJ2-7; length: 14; CDR3: CASSSTTTLGEQYF; DNA: TGTGCCAGCAGCTCCACCACTACCCTAGGCGAGCAGTACTTC